The present TCR beta chain was sequenced within a study of monozygotic twins with inflammatory bowel disease. Findings of the study overall: Comparison of concordant versus discordant twins revealed no difference in repertoire similarity, possibly due to limited power. Support was absent for any single strong signal or clonotype linked to IBD.

Sampling involved one blood draw (2.5 ml) for every donor. After skipping T cell sorting, the authors isolated total RNA from whole blood. This CDR3 has 14 amino acids. Germline CDR1 reads SGHRS; CDR2 reads YFSETQ. TCRdb reprocessed the 5' RACE reads and reports one entry per CDR3 protein, with no DNA. The specimen's table records some 450,000 distinct CDR3 sequences. About this clonotype itself: The antigen is undetermined.

The receptor was derived from a human donor with ulcerative colitis or Crohn's disease, or a healthy co-twin of an affected twin (not recorded which). The sequenced material came from blood. The chain uses TRBV5-1 and TRBJ1-2; the D call of TRBD1 rests on TCRdb alone, since no DNA is present to check it. The CDR3 is CASSLPGGPHGYTF.